What follows are 9 T cell receptor beta chains derived from one specimen sequenced in a study of metastatic and nonmetastatic thyroid tumors. Each patient went into thyroid surgery without having received any treatment. TCRdb re-called clones from the PCR reads using MiXCR. The sample gives tens of thousands of clones, 17% of which show up once; about 6.8% is in the top ten. Sequences were obtained from blood. The receptor set was obtained from a male donor with papillary thyroid cancer or a benign thyroid nodule (not recorded which). Some clones in this sample may be carry-over from other donors' samples.

This clone was counted ten times or more. The chain combines TRBV20-1 with TRBJ2-1, with TRBD1 matching over 8 bases. The CDR3 runs to 11 residues. The J segment lost 10 bases and the V segment lost 6 bases, leaving 5 bases of the junction unmatched. Germline CDR1 reads DFQATT; CDR2 reads SNEGSKA (reference sequence). The CDR3 nucleotides read TGCAGTGCCAGGGGACAGGCCGAGCAGTTCTTC. This codes for CSARGQAEQFF.

This clone was counted ten times or more. The genes are TRBV2 and TRBJ1-6, with a possible D match to TRBD1 (5 bases). The CDR3 loop spans 14 amino acids. The ends were cut back, 4 bases at V and 9 bases at J, with 13 bases in the middle. Germline V gene lookup returns CDR1 SNHLY and CDR2 FYNNEI. The CDR3 here is CASSVGRVASPLHF. For the CDR3, the DNA is TGTGCCAGCAGTGTCGGCAGGGTTGCTTCACCCCTCCACTTT. Looking up the rest from reference TRBV2 and TRBJ1-6 gives the full variable domain: EPEVTQTPSHQVTQMGQEVILRCVPISNHLYFYWYRQILGQKVEFLVSFYNNEISEKSEIFDDQFSVERPDGSNFTLKIRSTKLEDSAMYFCASSVGRVASPLHFGNGTRLTVT.

There are many counts of this clone. The chain uses TRBV5-1 and TRBJ2-5; D is undetermined. V was clipped by 2 bases and J by 5 bases, with 10 bases between them. The CDR3 is 13 residues long. CDR1 and CDR2 (germline): SGHRS, YFSETQ. CDR3 loop: CASSFDRRETQYF. Written as DNA, the CDR3 is TGCGCCAGCAGCTTTGACCGCAGGGAGACCCAGTACTTC.

This clone came up many times. This chain links TRBV20-1 with TRBJ1-6, with TRBD1 matching 8 bases. The CDR3 has 13 residues. CDR1 is DFQATT and CDR2 is SNEGSKA in the germline V gene (reference sequence). Trimming at V came to 6 bases and at J to 8 bases, leaving 6 bases not matched to a gene. The CDR3 DNA reads TGCAGTGCCGGGGGACAGGCTCATTCACCCCTCCACTTT. Translated, it gives CSAGGQAHSPLHF.

Sample share makes this clone medium-sized. This chain links TRBV6-1 with TRBJ2-7, with TRBD1 matching 9 bases. The germline CDR1 and CDR2 sequences are MNHNS and SASEGT. V lost 6 bases to trimming and J lost 5 bases; unmatched junction nucleotides: 11. CDR3 length: 15 amino acids. The chain's CDR3 is CASRTRDRELDEQYF. The CDR3, as DNA: TGTGCCAGCAGAACCCGGGACAGGGAGCTTGACGAGCAGTACTTC.

This clone has a count of ten or more. This chain connects TRBV12-3 or TRBV12-4 to TRBJ2-1; 12 bases map to TRBD1. The CDR3 has 16 amino acids. V was clipped by 5 bases and J by 6 bases; unmatched bases: 8. CDR3 DNA sequence: TGTGCCAGCAGTGACCGGGACAGGGGGCAGCGCAATGAGCAGTTCTTC. Encoded protein: CASSDRDRGQRNEQFF.

This clone was detected ten times or more. The chain employs TRBV2 and TRBJ2-5; 12 bases line up with TRBD2. Trimming cost V 8 bases and J 2 bases; bases outside gene matches: 9. The CDR3 is 16 amino acids. Germline V CDR1 and CDR2: SNHLY, FYNNEI. This CDR3 is CASGVTSGGAQETQYF. Here the CDR3 DNA reads TGTGCCAGCGGAGTGACTAGCGGGGGAGCACAAGAGACCCAGTACTTC.

This clone was picked up many times. The chain carries TRBV18 and TRBJ2-1; D may be TRBD1 or TRBD2 (6 bases each). This CDR3 is built from 13 residues. The V and J ends lost 6 bases and 6 bases respectively, with 12 bases between them. The germline V gene has CDR1 KGHSH and CDR2 LQKENI. Here the CDR3 reads CASSGGRGNEQFF. The CDR3 nucleotides are TGTGCCAGCTCCGGGGGCAGGGGCAATGAGCAGTTCTTC.

This clone was observed many times. The chain uses TRBV7-9 and TRBJ2-5, with no clear D. The CDR3 consists of 13 residues. Germline V gene lookup returns CDR1 SEHNR and CDR2 FQNEAQ (reference sequence). Between the trimmed V and J ends, which lost 1 base and 1 base, there was a span of 4 bases. CDR3 residues: CASSLDIQETQYF. The CDR3 DNA follows: TGTGCCAGCAGCTTAGACATCCAAGAGACCCAGTACTTC.